This record covers a single TCR beta chain. In the study's own analysis: Reference gene primer amplification gave nucleated cell count estimates. Profiling relied on immunoSEQ multiplex PCR, and the TCRdb table lists in-frame clones only, not all of them. V and J calls plus clone size are reproduced from that table; the DNA served to infer D and trimming. The sample carries about 300,000 clones, more than 70% recorded once. These data belong to a study of blood T cell repertoires in COVID-19. The CDR3 spans 17 residues. The chain employs TRBV21-1 and TRBJ1-3. TRBV21-1 represents a pseudogene. The TCR comes from a woman in her 30s with COVID-19, enrolled during active disease. What was sequenced was peripheral blood. The CDR3 nucleotides are TGTGCCAGCAGCCAAGTGTTAGCTACACACGCACGAAACACCATATATTTT. Protein product: CASSQVLATHARNTIYF.